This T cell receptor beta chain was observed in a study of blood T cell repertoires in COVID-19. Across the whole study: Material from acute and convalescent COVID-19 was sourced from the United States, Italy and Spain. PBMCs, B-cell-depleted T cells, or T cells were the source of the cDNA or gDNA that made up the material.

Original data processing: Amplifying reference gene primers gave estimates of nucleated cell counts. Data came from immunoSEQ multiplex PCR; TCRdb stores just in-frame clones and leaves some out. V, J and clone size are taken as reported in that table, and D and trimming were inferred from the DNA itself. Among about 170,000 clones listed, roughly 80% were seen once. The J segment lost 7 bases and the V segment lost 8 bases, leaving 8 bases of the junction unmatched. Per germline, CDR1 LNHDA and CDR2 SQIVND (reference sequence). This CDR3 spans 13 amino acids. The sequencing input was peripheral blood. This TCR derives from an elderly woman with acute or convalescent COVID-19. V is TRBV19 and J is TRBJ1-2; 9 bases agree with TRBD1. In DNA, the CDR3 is TGTGCCAGTTTGGGGGACAGGGCCCGTGGCTACACCTTC. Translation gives CASLGDRARGYTF.